A single sample is the source of the 14 T cell receptor beta chains below, sequenced in a study of blood T cell repertoires in COVID-19 (TCRdb year 2020). Receptor libraries were prepared by the immunoSEQ multiplex PCR assay. TCRdb retrieved this table from immuneACCESS and kept in-frame rearrangements only. Not all clones are present; in checked studies, unresolved V genes account for under half, and no reason is known for the remainder. The table for this sample lists over 250,000 clones; about 91% of them were counted only once. Around 10% of the sample is held by the ten biggest clonotypes. The sequenced material came from PBMCs or T cells enriched from blood (not recorded which). All receptors come from a young woman who had recovered from COVID-19.

The chain combines TRBV10-3 with TRBJ2-3; 9 positions agree with TRBD2. The CDR3 extends over 16 amino acids. Trimming took 4 bases from V and 5 from J; bases not matched to a gene: 10. Germline lookup yields CDR1 ENHRY and CDR2 SYGVKD. The CDR3 reads CAISVSGGGAKDTQYF. CDR3 coding DNA: TGTGCCATCAGTGTGTCGGGCGGGGGGGCGAAAGATACGCAGTATTTT.

The chain couples TRBV29-1 to TRBJ2-7; 9 nucleotides agree with TRBD1. This CDR3 is built from 14 residues. Germline assignment: CDR1 SQVTM and CDR2 ANQGSEA. With 2 bases clipped from V and 3 bases from J, the junction kept 5 bases outside the gene matches. This chain's CDR3 is CSVEKGQGYYEQYF. CDR3 DNA: TGCAGCGTTGAAAAGGGACAGGGTTACTACGAGCAGTACTTC.

The gene calls are TRBV6-5 and TRBJ1-2; tentative D call: TRBD1 (6 bases). This CDR3 comprises 12 residues. Germline CDR1 and CDR2: MNHEY and SVGAGI. V was clipped by 5 bases and J by 8 bases, with 12 bases between them. CDR3 loop: CASSPQGNGYTF. Written as DNA, the CDR3 is TGTGCCAGCAGTCCGCAGGGGAACGGCTACACCTTC.

The chain has TRBV20-1 and TRBJ2-1, with 7 bases matching TRBD1. V shed 3 bases, J shed 5 bases, and the junction held 7 bases outside the gene matches. Germline CDR1 DFQATT, CDR2 SNEGSKA (reference sequence). The CDR3 covers 14 residues. The CDR3 loop reads CSASPPGQNNEQFF. The CDR3 region has the DNA TGCAGTGCTAGTCCACCGGGACAGAACAATGAGCAGTTCTTC.

The chain links TRBV28 to TRBJ2-5; 10 bases are a match to TRBD1. J was trimmed by 5 bases and V by 3 bases; bases with no gene match: 6. The germline V gene encodes CDR1 MDHEN and CDR2 SYDVKM. The length of the CDR3 is 15 residues. The CDR3 here is CASSFRDRGLETQYF. The CDR3 DNA sequence: TGTGCCAGCAGTTTCCGGGACAGGGGATTGGAGACCCAGTACTTC.

This clone came up once. This chain uses TRBV4-2 with TRBJ2-1; TRBD2 might be the D (6 bases). The length of the CDR3 is 15 residues. Germline values: CDR1 LGHNA, CDR2 YNFKEQ. With 4 bases removed from V and 2 bases from J, the gap between germline ends came to 12 bases. The CDR3 region is CASSLTSKTYNEQFF. The DNA for the CDR3 is TGTGCCAGCAGCCTTACTAGCAAGACCTACAATGAGCAGTTCTTC.

The chain links TRBV30 to TRBJ1-6; 8 positions match TRBD1. The germline gives CDR1 GTSNPN, CDR2 SVGIG (reference sequence). This CDR3 region has 16 residues. V lost 3 bases to trimming and J lost 5 bases; unmatched junction nucleotides: 9. The CDR3 is CAWRIISTGDNSPLHF. CDR3 nucleotide sequence: TGTGCCTGGAGGATAATTTCGACAGGGGATAATTCACCCCTCCACTTT. The variable domain in full, with the rest retrieved from reference TRBV30 and TRBJ1-6, is SQTIHQWPATLVQPVGSPLSLECTVEGTSNPNLYWYRQAAGRGLQLLFYSVGIGQISSEVPQNLSASRPQDRQFILSSKKLLLSDSGFYLCAWRIISTGDNSPLHFGNGTRLTVT.

The genes are TRBV5-8 and TRBJ1-3; 8 nucleotides match TRBD1. This CDR3 has 14 amino acids. Germline V gene lookup returns CDR1 SGHTS and CDR2 YDEGEE. V was clipped by 5 bases and J by 1 base; unmatched bases: 2. CDR3 sequence (DNA): TGTGCCAGCAGTCAGGGGGCTTCTGGAAACACCATATATTTT. Amino acid sequence: CASSQGASGNTIYF.

V is TRBV27 and J is TRBJ1-6; tentative D call: TRBD1 (5 bases). Trimming shortened V by 3 bases and J by 10 bases, and 13 bases separated the two germline ends. CDR1 is MNHEY, CDR2 SMNVEV, per germline (reference sequence). There are 14 residues in the CDR3. The CDR3 loop reads CASSFGGAESPLHF. CDR3 DNA sequence: TGTGCCAGCAGTTTTGGTGGGGCAGAATCACCCCTCCACTTT.

The rearrangement links TRBV7-6 to TRBJ1-6, with D perhaps TRBD1 (5 bases). The CDR3 spans 17 residues. CDR1 SGHVS and CDR2 FNYEAQ come from the germline V gene. V was shortened by 5 bases and J by 2 bases, with 16 bases between the two germline ends. The CDR3 loop reads CASSPYRQGAYNSPLHF. The CDR3 DNA reads TGTGCCAGCAGCCCATATAGGCAGGGTGCCTATAATTCACCCCTCCACTTT.

Note on this clone: The sample holds other DNA sequences that translate to the same CDR3. V is TRBV6-2 or TRBV6-3 and J is TRBJ2-7; D unclear. The length of the CDR3 is 11 residues. From germline, CDR1 is MNHEY and CDR2 SVGEGT. V lost 5 bases and J lost 2, with 4 bases in between. The CDR3 reads CASSNTYEQYF. CDR3 coding DNA: TGTGCCAGCAGTAACACCTACGAGCAGTACTTC.

The chain links TRBV18 to TRBJ2-3, with TRBD2 matching over 11 bases. Germline V gives CDR1 KGHSH, CDR2 LQKENI. The V and J ends lost 5 bases and 4 bases, in that order; junction bases with no gene match: 2. This CDR3 is built from 14 residues. CDR3 sequence reads: CASSSTSGADTQYF. In DNA, the CDR3 is TGTGCCAGCTCATCGACTAGCGGGGCAGATACGCAGTATTTT.

The rearrangement uses TRBV7-2 and TRBJ2-7; D gene uncertain. CDR1 is SGHTA, CDR2 FQGNSA, per germline. The CDR3 totals 11 residues. Trimming left V 2 bases short and J 3 bases short, with 2 bases between. CDR3 DNA sequence: TGTGCCAGCAGCTTACTCTACGAGCAGTACTTC. Translated, it gives CASSLLYEQYF.

This clone appeared once. This chain joins TRBV13 and TRBJ1-1; 8 bases fit TRBD1. The CDR3 loop spans 14 amino acids. Germline loops: CDR1 PRHDT, CDR2 FYEKMQ (reference sequence). J gave up 0 bases and V 6 bases, and 3 bases lay outside the gene matches. CDR3 residues: CASRRTGLNTEAFF. DNA for the CDR3: TGTGCCAGCAGACGGACAGGGTTGAACACTGAAGCTTTCTTT.